One T cell receptor (beta chain) is described in this entry. This sample is part of a study of CD8 T cells in Susac syndrome. The V gene's germline CDR1 is SQVTM and CDR2 ANQGSEA. V shed 0 bases, J shed 2 bases, and the junction held 7 bases outside the gene matches. This CDR3 has 16 residues. Random hexamers were used to reverse transcribe about 0.45 to 1 ug of RNA. TCRdb called the immunoSEQ multiplex PCR reads again in MiXCR, with one record for every CDR3 protein. Of fewer than 300,000 distinct CDR3 sequences in the sample, 70% to 90% were seen once. In contrast to the negatively isolated CD8+ and CD4+ T cells, TEMRA cells were FACS-enriched.

The sequence came from a human donor with multiple sclerosis. The chain has TRBV29-1 and TRBJ2-1; 7 bases fit TRBD2. The sequenced sample consisted of CD8+ T cells from PBMCs. The CDR3 DNA is TGCAGCGTTGAAGATCCCACTAGCGTAGCCTACAATGAGCAGTTCTTC. As protein: CSVEDPTSVAYNEQFF.